Sequencing of this TCR beta chain was carried out in a study of shared clonotypes between healthy human individuals. Sequencing of unsorted PBMC DNA was carried out using ten immunoSEQ deep assay plates. In the original workflow: Junction-only immunoSEQ data arrived without quality scores, meaning filtering differed. The repertoire was sequenced with immunoSEQ multiplex PCR; TCRdb's copy has only in-frame clones and lacks some. D and trimming were read from the DNA, whereas the V and J calls and clone size are those reported in that table. Among approximately 500,000 clones listed, around 74% were seen once. Healthy HIV-negative adults without recent acute infections or vaccinations served as donors. This receptor was taken from a woman in her forties in good health. Some clones in this sample may be carry-over from other donors' samples. Input material: PBMCs.

CDR3: CASTVASGRVNEQFF. As DNA, the CDR3 is TGTGCCAGCACTGTGGCTAGCGGGAGGGTTAATGAGCAGTTCTTC. J is TRBJ2-1 and V is TRBV2; TRBD2 matches 12 bases. The CDR3 is 15 residues long. The V segment lost 7 bases and the J segment 7 bases; nucleotides outside the gene matches: 8. The germline gives CDR1 SNHLY, CDR2 FYNNEI.